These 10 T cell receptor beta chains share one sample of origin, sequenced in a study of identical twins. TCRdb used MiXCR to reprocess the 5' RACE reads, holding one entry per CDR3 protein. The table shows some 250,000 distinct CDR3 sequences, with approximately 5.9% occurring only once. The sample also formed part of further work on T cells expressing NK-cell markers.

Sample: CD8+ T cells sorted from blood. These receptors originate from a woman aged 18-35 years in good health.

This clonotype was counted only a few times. CDR3 loop: CASSQEGGLVGELFF. The CDR3 coding sequence is TGCGCCAGCAGCCAAGAGGGGGGCCTCGTCGGGGAGCTGTTTTTT. The J gene is TRBJ2-2, the V gene TRBV4-3; the D gene could be TRBD1 or TRBD2 (6 bases each). This CDR3 is 15 amino acids long. Germline CDR1 LGHNA, CDR2 YSLEER. V lost 0 bases and J 7 bases, leaving 12 bases between the germline ends.

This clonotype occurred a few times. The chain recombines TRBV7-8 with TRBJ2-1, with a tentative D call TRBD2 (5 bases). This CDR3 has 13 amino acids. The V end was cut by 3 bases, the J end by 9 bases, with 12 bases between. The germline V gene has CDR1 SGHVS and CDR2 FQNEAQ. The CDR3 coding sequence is TGTGCCAGCAGCTTTTCCCCGGGGAGTGAGCAGTTCTTC. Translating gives CASSFSPGSEQFF.

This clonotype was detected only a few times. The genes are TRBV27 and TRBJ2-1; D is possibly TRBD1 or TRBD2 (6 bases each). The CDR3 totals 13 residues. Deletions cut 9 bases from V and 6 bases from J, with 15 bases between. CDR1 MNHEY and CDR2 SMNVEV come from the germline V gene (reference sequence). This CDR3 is CASWGASRNEQFF. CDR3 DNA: TGTGCCAGTTGGGGGGCCAGCCGCAATGAGCAGTTCTTC.

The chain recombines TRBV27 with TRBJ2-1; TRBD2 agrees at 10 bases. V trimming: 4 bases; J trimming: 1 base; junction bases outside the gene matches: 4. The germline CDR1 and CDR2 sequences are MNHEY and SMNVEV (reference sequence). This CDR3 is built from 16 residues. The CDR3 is CASSSAGGPSYNEQFF. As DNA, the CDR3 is TGTGCCAGCAGTTCAGCGGGGGGGCCTTCCTACAATGAGCAGTTCTTC.

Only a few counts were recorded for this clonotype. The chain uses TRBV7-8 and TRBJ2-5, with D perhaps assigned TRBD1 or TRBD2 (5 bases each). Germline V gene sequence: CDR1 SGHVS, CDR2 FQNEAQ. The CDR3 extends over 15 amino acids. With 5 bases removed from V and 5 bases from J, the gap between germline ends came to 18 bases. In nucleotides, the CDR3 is TGTGCCAGCAGCCCGATGAGGGGCCGAGGGGAGACCCAGTACTTC. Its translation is CASSPMRGRGETQYF.

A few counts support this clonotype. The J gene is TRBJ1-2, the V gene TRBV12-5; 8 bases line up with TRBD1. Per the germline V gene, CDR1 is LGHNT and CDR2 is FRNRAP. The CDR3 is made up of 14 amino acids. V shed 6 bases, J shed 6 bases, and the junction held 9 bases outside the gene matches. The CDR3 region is CASGPKWTGHGYTF. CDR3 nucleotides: TGTGCTAGTGGGCCCAAATGGACAGGGCATGGCTACACCTTC.

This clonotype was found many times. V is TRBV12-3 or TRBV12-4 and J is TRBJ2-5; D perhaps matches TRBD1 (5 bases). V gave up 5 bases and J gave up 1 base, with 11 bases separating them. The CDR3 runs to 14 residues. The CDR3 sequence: CASSNRQLQETQYF. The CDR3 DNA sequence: TGTGCCAGCAGTAACCGACAGCTCCAAGAGACCCAGTACTTC.

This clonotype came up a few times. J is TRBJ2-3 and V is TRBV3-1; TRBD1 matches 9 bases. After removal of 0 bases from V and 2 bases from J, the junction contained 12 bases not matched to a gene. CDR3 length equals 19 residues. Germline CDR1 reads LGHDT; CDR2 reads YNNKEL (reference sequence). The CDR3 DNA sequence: TGTGCCAGCAGCCAAGAAAGGAGCGGACAGGGGAACCCCACAGATACGCAGTATTTT. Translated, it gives CASSQERSGQGNPTDTQYF.

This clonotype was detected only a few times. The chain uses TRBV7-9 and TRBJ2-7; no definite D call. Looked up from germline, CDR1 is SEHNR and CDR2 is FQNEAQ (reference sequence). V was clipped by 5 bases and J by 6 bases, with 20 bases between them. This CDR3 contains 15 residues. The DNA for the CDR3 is TGTGCCAGCAGCCTGTCAGACGGGCCAGGTCGCGAGCAGTACTTC. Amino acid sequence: CASSLSDGPGREQYF.

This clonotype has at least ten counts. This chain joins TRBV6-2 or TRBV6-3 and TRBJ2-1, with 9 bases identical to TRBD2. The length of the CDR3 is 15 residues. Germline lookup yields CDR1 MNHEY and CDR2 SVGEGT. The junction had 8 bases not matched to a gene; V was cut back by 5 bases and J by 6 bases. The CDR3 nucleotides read TGTGCCAGCAGTATAGCGGGAGCGATGCCCAATGAGCAGTTCTTC. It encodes CASSIAGAMPNEQFF.